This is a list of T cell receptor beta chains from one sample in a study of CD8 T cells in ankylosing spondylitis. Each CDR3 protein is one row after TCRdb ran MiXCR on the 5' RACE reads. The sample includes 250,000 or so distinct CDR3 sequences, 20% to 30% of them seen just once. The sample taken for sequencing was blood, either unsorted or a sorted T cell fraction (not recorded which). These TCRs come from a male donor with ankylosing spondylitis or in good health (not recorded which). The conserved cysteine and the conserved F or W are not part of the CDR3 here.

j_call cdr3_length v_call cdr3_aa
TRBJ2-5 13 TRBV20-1 SASLLAGGPGTQY
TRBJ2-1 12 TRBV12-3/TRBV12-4 ASSLLAGSNEQF
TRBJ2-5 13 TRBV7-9 ASSLDSEGARAQY
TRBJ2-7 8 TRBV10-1 ARGTYEQY
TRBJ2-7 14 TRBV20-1 SARSIGDGLSYEQY
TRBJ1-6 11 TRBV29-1 SVEEGVGSPLH
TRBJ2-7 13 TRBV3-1 ASSQDIWGTYEQY
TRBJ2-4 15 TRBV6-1 ASSERWRVLAKNIQY
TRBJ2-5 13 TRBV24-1 ATSDQTSSQETQY
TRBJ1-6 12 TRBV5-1 ASSSGADNSPLH
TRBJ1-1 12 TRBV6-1 ASNTARGNTEAF
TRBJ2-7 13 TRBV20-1 SASHDPGPYTEQY
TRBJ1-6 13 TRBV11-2 ASSLGAENNSPLH
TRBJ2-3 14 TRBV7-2 ASSSGLAGWRDTQY
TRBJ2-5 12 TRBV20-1 SARRGGATETQY
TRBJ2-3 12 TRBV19 ASSRDMNTDTQY
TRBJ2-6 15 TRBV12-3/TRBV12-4 ASSFTGRYSGANVLT
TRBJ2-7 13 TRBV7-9 ASSWTQGAPYEQY
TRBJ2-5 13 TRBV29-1 SVDALAGLQETQY
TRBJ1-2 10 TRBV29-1 SVNRDSYGYT
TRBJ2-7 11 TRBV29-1 SVESGARYEQY
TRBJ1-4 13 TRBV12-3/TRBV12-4 ASSLAGEGSEKLF
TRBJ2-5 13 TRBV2 ASSDGRGPRETQY
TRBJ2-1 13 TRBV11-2 ASSSDRGVYNEQF
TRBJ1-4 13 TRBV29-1 SVAGDREGLGKLF
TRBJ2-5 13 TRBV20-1 SALTGRTTEETQY
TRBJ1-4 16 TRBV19 ATSPPGQGATGYEKLF
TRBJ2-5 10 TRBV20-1 SARSRLETQY
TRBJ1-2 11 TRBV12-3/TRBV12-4 ASRRDRDYGYT
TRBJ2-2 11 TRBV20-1 SARETATGELF
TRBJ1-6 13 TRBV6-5 ASSYYGRSNSPLH
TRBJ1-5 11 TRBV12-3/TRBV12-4 ASTRNLNQPQH
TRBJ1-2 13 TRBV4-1 ASSRQEGTRAGYT
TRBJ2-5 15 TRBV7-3 ASSLRGGLEYQETQY
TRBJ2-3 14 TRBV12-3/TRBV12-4 ASSSRAGGYTDTQY
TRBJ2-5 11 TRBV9 ASSPGPEETQY
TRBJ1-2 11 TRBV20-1 SARVADIYGYT
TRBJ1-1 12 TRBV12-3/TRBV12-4 ASSFSNRNTEAF
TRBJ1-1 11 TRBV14 ASSLQPGTEAF
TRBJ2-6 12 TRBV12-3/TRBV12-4 ASSFNGWANVLT